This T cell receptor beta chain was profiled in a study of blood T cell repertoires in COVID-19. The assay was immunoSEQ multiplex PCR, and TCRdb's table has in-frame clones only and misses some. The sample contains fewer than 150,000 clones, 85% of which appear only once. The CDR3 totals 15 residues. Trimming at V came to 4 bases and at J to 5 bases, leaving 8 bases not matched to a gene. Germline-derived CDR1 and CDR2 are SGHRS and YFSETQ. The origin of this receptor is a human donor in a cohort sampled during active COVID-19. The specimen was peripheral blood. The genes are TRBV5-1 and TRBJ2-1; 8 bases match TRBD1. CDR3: CASSLGTGKNNEQFF. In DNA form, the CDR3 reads TGCGCCAGCAGCCTCGGGACAGGAAAAAACAATGAGCAGTTCTTC. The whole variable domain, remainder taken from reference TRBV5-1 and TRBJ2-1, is KAGVTQTPRYLIKTRGQQVTLSCSPISGHRSVSWYQQTPGQGLQFLFEYFSETQRNKGNFPGRFSGRQFSNSRSEMNVSTLELGDSALYLCASSLGTGKNNEQFFGPGTRLTVL.